The present entry profiles one TCR beta chain with its context. Its antigen is unknown. The input lacks base qualities; no much larger clone sits a single base away. These data are taken from a study of blood T cell repertoires in COVID-19 (TCRdb year 2020). Regarding the research as a whole: The collaborator samples originated in the United States, Italy and Spain and spanned the acute and convalescent phases of COVID-19. The material from the prospective study consisted of cDNA or gDNA derived from T cells, B-cell-depleted T cells, or PBMCs. Deeply sampled blood TCRbeta repertoires from subjects exposed to, actively infected with, or recovered from COVID-19 were included in the dataset. The repertoires were released in a freely available public database intended as a resource for research on the immune response to SARS-CoV-2. Samples came from the ongoing ImmuneRACE study (first 160 participants) plus 1,254 subjects from 6 global collaborators. Nearly every sample came with metadata listing a de-identified subject ID, COVID-19 status, age in years and sex. Where available, HLA class I and class II types were taken from metadata supplied by the sample provider and were not determined by assay-based typing. The paper as a whole reports these results and caveats: Clinical and demographic metadata were provided uncurated, with the amount varying by source and participant.

In the prospective study, participants were roughly 18 to 95 years old, resided in about two dozen geographic areas of the United States, and were enrolled through a virtual design. To assign participants to cohorts, the prospective study relied on clinical history that participants themselves reported in a screening survey and a study questionnaire. ImmuneRACE Cohort 3 recovered participants were defined by two consecutive negative NP/OP PCR tests, healthcare professional clearance, or symptom resolution. In the prospective study, mobile phlebotomists collected whole blood, serum and a nasopharyngeal or oropharyngeal swab from each participant. Over a roughly 2-month period, participants in the prospective study had the option of providing additional blood draws and questionnaires. Prospective study blood samples were shipped either frozen or at room temperature before DNA extraction. Deletion took 6 bases off V and 6 bases off J, with a span of 14 bases between the germline ends. Looking up the germline V gene yields CDR1 MDHEN and CDR2 SYDVKM. CDR3 length: 13 amino acids, cysteine to phenylalanine. The only DNA kept is the CDR3, 39 bases in frame from the first base.

TCRbeta CDR3 regions were amplified from genomic DNA using the immunoSEQ Assay, a bias-controlled multiplex PCR. Regarding the original processing steps: The number of nucleated cells in each sample was estimated by amplification of reference gene primers within the assay. To quantify the absolute abundance of each unique TCRbeta CDR3 rearrangement, sequence reads were collapsed and filtered. For each sample, productive Simpson clonality was calculated by taking the square root of Simpson's diversity index across productive rearrangements. The table comes from immuneACCESS by way of TCRdb, which keeps in-frame sequences with V and J called. Part of the clones is missing from these tables; in studies checked, under half for an unresolved V gene and the rest for unknown reasons. V and J calls and clone size are as listed in that table; D and trimming were resolved from the DNA. The sample includes some 230,000 clones, with about 80% observed a single time. Approximately 16% of the sample goes to the ten largest clones.

Sequencing used PBMCs or T cells enriched from blood (not recorded which). The receptor comes from a man between 40 and 49 years old who had recovered from COVID-19. Rearrangement joined TRBV28 to TRBJ1-2; matching of 5 bases hints at TRBD1 as the D gene. The DNA sequence reads TGTGCCAGCAGGTTCGGGAGGGGAGATGGCTACACCTTC. Protein translation: CASRFGRGDGYTF.